This is a list of T cell receptor beta chains from one sample in a study of blood T cells in healthy people across ages. Using its own MiXCR run on the 5' RACE reads, TCRdb lists one record per CDR3 protein. This sample has about 760,000 distinct CDR3 sequences; roughly 56% occur once, and the top ten carry 20% to 30%. The sequenced sample consisted of blood. Receptor source: a man aged 40-50 years in good health. Each CDR3 is given with its conserved first and last residue. A D gene is named only where the DNA matches it firmly. Where a row states a size, it is once, few, many or the class of an expanded clone; other rows omit it.

v_gene: TRBV6-1; abundance: many; j_gene: TRBJ1-4; d_gene: .; CDR3nt: TGTGCCAGCAGACCAATAACGCCGGGACGGAGTAATGAAAAACTGTTTTTT; CDR3aa: CASRPITPGRSNEKLFF
v_gene: TRBV20-1; abundance: once; j_gene: TRBJ2-1; d_gene: .; CDR3nt: TGCAGTGCTAGAGATACCGGGGGAGCGCGTCAGACTGAGCAGTTCTTC; CDR3aa: CSARDTGGARQTEQFF
v_gene: TRBV7-8; abundance: .; j_gene: TRBJ1-5; d_gene: TRBD1; CDR3nt: TGTGCCAGCAGCTCGACAGGGGGAGTGGGTCAGCCCCAGCATTTT; CDR3aa: CASSSTGGVGQPQHF
v_gene: TRBV5-1; abundance: .; j_gene: TRBJ2-1; d_gene: .; CDR3nt: TGCGCCAGCAGCATGGGAGAGGGACAACTCAATGAGCAGTTCTTC; CDR3aa: CASSMGEGQLNEQFF
v_gene: TRBV2; abundance: .; j_gene: TRBJ2-5; d_gene: .; CDR3nt: TGTGCCAGCAGGGGGTCGGGGCAGTACTTC; CDR3aa: CASRGSGQYF
v_gene: TRBV28; abundance: .; j_gene: TRBJ1-1; d_gene: .; CDR3nt: TGTGCCAGCAGTTTCAGACAGGATTTTGCTGAAGCTTTCTTT; CDR3aa: CASSFRQDFAEAFF
v_gene: TRBV4-1; abundance: .; j_gene: TRBJ1-5; d_gene: .; CDR3nt: TGCGCCAGCAGCCAACCTCCGGAGAGGGGAGGCAGCAATCAGCCCCAGCATTTT; CDR3aa: CASSQPPERGGSNQPQHF
v_gene: TRBV29-1; abundance: few; j_gene: TRBJ2-5; d_gene: .; CDR3nt: TGCAGCGTTGAAGGGGGGCGCGGGGAGACCCAGTACTTC; CDR3aa: CSVEGGRGETQYF
v_gene: TRBV12-3/TRBV12-4; abundance: .; j_gene: TRBJ2-5; d_gene: .; CDR3nt: TGTGCCAGCAGTCTCGACTCGTCCGGAGGGACCCAGTACTTC; CDR3aa: CASSLDSSGGTQYF
v_gene: TRBV10-3; abundance: few; j_gene: TRBJ2-1; d_gene: TRBD1; CDR3nt: TGTGCCATCAGTGGTGGTAGAGCGGGACAGGGCTCCTACAATGAGCAGTTCTTC; CDR3aa: CAISGGRAGQGSYNEQFF
v_gene: TRBV10-3; abundance: .; j_gene: TRBJ2-3; d_gene: TRBD1; CDR3nt: TGTGCCATCAGTGACCAGGGGGCAGGCACAGATACGCAGTATTTT; CDR3aa: CAISDQGAGTDTQYF
v_gene: TRBV7-9; abundance: few; j_gene: TRBJ2-1; d_gene: .; CDR3nt: TGTGCCAGCAGCCCGGTGGGGGGGCTGTCCTACAATGAGCAGTTCTTC; CDR3aa: CASSPVGGLSYNEQFF
v_gene: TRBV5-1; abundance: .; j_gene: TRBJ2-1; d_gene: TRBD1; CDR3nt: TGCGCCAGCAGCTTGGGAACGGGACAGTTCACCCGAAACAATGAGCAGTTCTTC; CDR3aa: CASSLGTGQFTRNNEQFF
v_gene: TRBV7-9; abundance: .; j_gene: TRBJ1-1; d_gene: .; CDR3nt: TGTGCCAGCAGCTTTCTGACGGAGAAAGCTTTCTTT; CDR3aa: CASSFLTEKAFF
v_gene: TRBV12-3/TRBV12-4; abundance: .; j_gene: TRBJ1-1; d_gene: .; CDR3nt: TGTGCCAGCAGTGCTGACACATACACTGAAGCTTTCTTT; CDR3aa: CASSADTYTEAFF
v_gene: TRBV28; abundance: few; j_gene: TRBJ2-7; d_gene: .; CDR3nt: TGTGCCAGCAGCCGGACTAGAGGGGGGGGCTACGAGCAGTACTTC; CDR3aa: CASSRTRGGGYEQYF
v_gene: TRBV11-2; abundance: few; j_gene: TRBJ1-2; d_gene: .; CDR3nt: TGTGCCAGCAGCTTAGAGGTGACGGCAGCTAACTATGGCTACACCTTC; CDR3aa: CASSLEVTAANYGYTF
v_gene: TRBV18; abundance: .; j_gene: TRBJ1-6; d_gene: TRBD1; CDR3nt: TGTGCCAGCTCACCACCGTGGACAGGGGGCTTTAATTCACCCCTCCACTTT; CDR3aa: CASSPPWTGGFNSPLHF
v_gene: TRBV25-1; abundance: .; j_gene: TRBJ1-1; d_gene: .; CDR3nt: TGTGCCAGCAGTGATATGGGGACTGAAGCTTTCTTT; CDR3aa: CASSDMGTEAFF
v_gene: TRBV6-5; abundance: .; j_gene: TRBJ1-4; d_gene: .; CDR3nt: TGTGCCAGCAGTTACTCCACGGCGTCCCGTAATGAAAAACTGTTTTTT; CDR3aa: CASSYSTASRNEKLFF
v_gene: TRBV9; abundance: .; j_gene: TRBJ2-3; d_gene: TRBD1; CDR3nt: TGTGCCAGCAGCGTAGGTATTCGGGACAGTACAGATACGCAGTATTTT; CDR3aa: CASSVGIRDSTDTQYF
v_gene: TRBV24-1; abundance: few; j_gene: TRBJ2-1; d_gene: .; CDR3nt: TGTGCCACCAGTGATTTGAGTCGCAATGAGCAGTTCTTC; CDR3aa: CATSDLSRNEQFF
v_gene: TRBV11-2; abundance: few; j_gene: TRBJ2-5; d_gene: .; CDR3nt: TGTGCCAGCAGCCCCGGGGCAGAGACCCAGTACTTC; CDR3aa: CASSPGAETQYF
v_gene: TRBV21-1; abundance: .; j_gene: TRBJ2-4; d_gene: .; CDR3nt: TGTGCCAGCAGCAAACTAGCTTTACGCACACAGGGGGCGATGGGAGACATTCAGTACTTC; CDR3aa: CASSKLALRTQGAMGDIQYF
v_gene: TRBV20-1; abundance: .; j_gene: TRBJ2-3; d_gene: .; CDR3nt: TGCAGTGCTAGAACCCCCGGCACAGATACGCAGTATTTT; CDR3aa: CSARTPGTDTQYF
v_gene: TRBV2; abundance: .; j_gene: TRBJ1-1; d_gene: .; CDR3nt: TGTGCCAGCAGTGGTTTGTACCGGGACTCGGTATTTGACGACACTGAAGCTTTCTTT; CDR3aa: CASSGLYRDSVFDDTEAFF
v_gene: TRBV12-3/TRBV12-4; abundance: few; j_gene: TRBJ1-2; d_gene: .; CDR3nt: TGTGCCAGCAGTTTGTTTGGGGGTTCTAACTATGGCTACACCTTC; CDR3aa: CASSLFGGSNYGYTF
v_gene: TRBV6-5; abundance: .; j_gene: TRBJ2-4; d_gene: TRBD1; CDR3nt: TGTGCCAGCAGGTGGACAGGGTTGGCGAAGGAGCAGTACTTC; CDR3aa: CASRWTGLAKEQYF